The rows below give T cell receptor beta chains drawn from one sample of a study of TIL therapy for anti-PD-1-resistant metastatic lung cancer. Clones were sequenced by immunoSEQ multiplex PCR, and TCRdb holds only the in-frame ones, with some missing. The sample holds over 15,000 clones, over 75% seen once. This specimen consisted of blood, obtained at baseline. The receptors shown here come from a person aged 25-80 years with non-small cell lung cancer. Each CDR3 is given with its conserved first and last residue. Fields, in order: V gene, clone size, J gene, D gene, CDR3 protein, CDR3 DNA. A D gene is named only where the DNA matches it firmly. The size field is filled for only some rows; it gives once, few, many or a size class.

V: TRBV7-8
size: -
J: TRBJ2-5
D: -
CDR3: CASSSRSGGETQYF
DNA: TGTGCCAGCAGCTCTCGTTCAGGTGGAGAGACCCAGTACTTC

V: TRBV9
size: -
J: TRBJ1-6
D: -
CDR3: CASSVVDSRNSPLHF
DNA: TGTGCCAGCAGCGTAGTCGACAGTCGGAACTCACCCCTCCACTTT

V: TRBV5-6
size: -
J: TRBJ2-7
D: TRBD2
CDR3: CASSPTLGLAGVEQYF
DNA: TGTGCCAGCAGCCCCACCCTGGGACTAGCGGGGGTTGAGCAGTACTTC

V: TRBV19
size: -
J: TRBJ2-4
D: -
CDR3: CASSISFQGSKNIQYF
DNA: TGTGCCAGTAGTATTAGTTTTCAGGGAAGCAAAAACATTCAGTACTTC

V: TRBV7-2
size: once
J: TRBJ2-1
D: TRBD2
CDR3: CASLGSGGAIEQFF
DNA: TGTGCCAGCCTAGGGTCCGGGGGGGCTATTGAGCAGTTCTTC

V: TRBV3-1/TRBV3-2
size: few
J: TRBJ2-7
D: -
CDR3: CASSRLAYEQYF
DNA: TGTGCCAGCAGCCGACTTGCCTACGAGCAGTACTTC

V: TRBV28
size: -
J: TRBJ2-7
D: TRBD1
CDR3: CASSHPERGTGPLEQYF
DNA: TGTGCCAGCAGTCATCCGGAACGGGGGACAGGGCCCCTCGAGCAGTACTTC

V: TRBV5-5
size: -
J: TRBJ2-3
D: TRBD2
CDR3: CASSFLVRGGSSTDTQYF
DNA: TGTGCCAGCAGCTTCTTGGTCCGGGGGGGCTCTAGCACAGATACGCAGTATTTT

V: TRBV5-4
size: -
J: TRBJ1-2
D: TRBD1
CDR3: CASSRGTGRSSGGYTF
DNA: TGTGCCAGCAGCCGTGGGACAGGGAGGTCTTCGGGGGGCTACACCTTC

V: TRBV5-1
size: -
J: TRBJ1-1
D: TRBD1
CDR3: CASSFLGGQGNTEAFF
DNA: TGCGCCAGCAGCTTCCTCGGAGGACAGGGGAACACTGAAGCTTTCTTT

V: TRBV6-1
size: few
J: TRBJ1-1
D: -
CDR3: CASSEVGDNGEAFF
DNA: TGTGCCAGCAGTGAAGTAGGGGACAACGGTGAAGCTTTCTTT

V: TRBV12-5
size: -
J: TRBJ1-1
D: -
CDR3: CASGPPAPNTEAFF
DNA: TGTGCTAGTGGTCCCCCCGCCCCGAACACTGAAGCTTTCTTT

V: TRBV5-1
size: -
J: TRBJ1-1
D: -
CDR3: CASSLGPNREAFF
DNA: TGCGCCAGCAGCTTGGGTCCCAACAGGGAAGCTTTCTTT

V: TRBV5-1
size: -
J: TRBJ2-6
D: -
CDR3: CASSIRTGVSGANVLTF
DNA: TGCGCCAGCAGCATCCGGACGGGAGTCTCTGGGGCCAACGTCCTGACTTTC

V: TRBV6-6
size: -
J: TRBJ1-5
D: -
CDR3: CASSFQSSTGPQHF
DNA: TGTGCCAGCAGTTTTCAGTCTTCCACAGGGCCCCAGCATTTT

V: TRBV14
size: once
J: TRBJ1-1
D: TRBD1
CDR3: CASSRLQGQGGKNTEAFF
DNA: TGTGCCAGCAGCCGCCTTCAAGGACAGGGGGGAAAAAACACTGAAGCTTTCTTT

V: TRBV5-6
size: -
J: TRBJ1-2
D: -
CDR3: CASSSKTYYGYTF
DNA: TGTGCCAGCAGCTCTAAGACATACTATGGCTACACCTTC

V: TRBV9
size: -
J: TRBJ2-2
D: TRBD2
CDR3: CASSGLTSGGDTGELFF
DNA: TGTGCCAGCAGCGGATTGACTAGCGGGGGAGATACCGGGGAGCTGTTTTTT

V: TRBV14
size: once
J: TRBJ2-5
D: -
CDR3: CASSQNRAQETQYF
DNA: TGTGCCAGCAGCCAAAACAGGGCCCAAGAGACCCAGTACTTC

V: TRBV9
size: -
J: TRBJ2-7
D: TRBD2
CDR3: CASSVGTSGGHEQYF
DNA: TGTGCCAGCAGCGTGGGGACTAGCGGGGGCCACGAGCAGTACTTC

V: TRBV6-5
size: few
J: TRBJ2-7
D: TRBD2
CDR3: CASHSSGSVHEQYF
DNA: TGTGCCAGCCATTCTAGCGGGAGTGTCCACGAGCAGTACTTC

V: TRBV12-5
size: -
J: TRBJ2-4
D: -
CDR3: CASGRERLGEAKNIQYF
DNA: TGTGCTAGTGGTCGCGAGCGCCTCGGGGAAGCCAAAAACATTCAGTACTTC

V: TRBV5-1
size: -
J: TRBJ2-1
D: TRBD1
CDR3: CASSESGTVSYNEQFF
DNA: TGCGCCAGCAGCGAGTCCGGGACAGTCTCCTACAATGAGCAGTTCTTC

V: TRBV4-1
size: -
J: TRBJ1-2
D: -
CDR3: CASSQEWGYVYGYTF
DNA: TGCGCCAGCAGCCAAGAGTGGGGTTATGTCTATGGCTACACCTTC

V: TRBV11-1
size: -
J: TRBJ2-7
D: -
CDR3: CASSRTGVFYEQYF
DNA: TGTGCCAGCAGCCGTACGGGGGTTTTCTACGAGCAGTACTTC

V: TRBV9
size: -
J: TRBJ2-7
D: TRBD2
CDR3: CASSVGAAGAYEQYF
DNA: TGTGCCAGCAGCGTAGGTGCCGCGGGAGCCTACGAGCAGTACTTC

V: TRBV7-8
size: -
J: TRBJ1-2
D: TRBD1
CDR3: CASSSGQGTYGYTF
DNA: TGTGCCAGCAGCTCGGGACAGGGAACTTATGGCTACACCTTC

V: TRBV7-3
size: once
J: TRBJ2-3
D: TRBD2
CDR3: CASSETSGGAFTDTQYF
DNA: TGTGCCAGCAGCGAAACTAGCGGGGGGGCCTTCACAGATACGCAGTATTTT

V: TRBV13
size: -
J: TRBJ1-2
D: -
CDR3: CASSVSYEGGKANYGYTF
DNA: TGTGCCAGCAGCGTATCCTACGAAGGGGGGAAAGCTAACTATGGCTACACCTTC